The clone carrying this T cell receptor (beta chain) came up a few times. Antigen: not known. An end of the junction does not agree with germline; a read error may underlie this. The CDR3 loop spans 11 amino acids. Per germline, CDR1 DFQATT and CDR2 SNEGSKA (reference sequence). The sample is drawn from a study of response to subunit inactivated influenza vaccine. Findings of the study overall: Seasonal influenza vaccination, on each occasion, was suggested by the authors to recruit few new T cells.

TCRdb re-analysed the RT-PCR reads in MiXCR, keeping a single row per CDR3 protein. The data contain roughly 700,000 distinct CDR3 sequences, 15% to 19% of them singletons. Sample: PBMCs from blood, taken 11 to 12 days after vaccination. The J gene is TRBJ2-3, the V gene TRBV20-1; possibly TRBD1 for D (6 bases). The sequence came from a man between 45 and 60 years old who received an inactivated influenza vaccine. CDR3 bases: TGCAGTGCTAGAGTGGACAGTCGCCCTGTATTT. It codes for CSARVDSRPVF.